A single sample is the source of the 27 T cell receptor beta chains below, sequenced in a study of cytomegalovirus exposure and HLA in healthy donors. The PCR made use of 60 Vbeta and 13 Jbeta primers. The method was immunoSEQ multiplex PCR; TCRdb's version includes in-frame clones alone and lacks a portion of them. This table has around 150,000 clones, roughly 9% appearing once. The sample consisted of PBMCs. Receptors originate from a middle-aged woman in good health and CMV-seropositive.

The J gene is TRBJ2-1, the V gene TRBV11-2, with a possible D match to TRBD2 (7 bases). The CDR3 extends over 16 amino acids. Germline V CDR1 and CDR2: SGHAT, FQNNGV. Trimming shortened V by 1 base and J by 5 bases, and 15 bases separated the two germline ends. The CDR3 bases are TGTGCCAGCAGCTTAGGGAGTGGCGGGGGCAACAATGAGCAGTTCTTC. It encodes CASSLGSGGGNNEQFF. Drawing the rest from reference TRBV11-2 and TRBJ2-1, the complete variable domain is EAGVAQSPRYKIIEKRQSVAFWCNPISGHATLYWYQQILGQGPKLLIQFQNNGVVDDSQLPKDRFSAERLKGVDSTLKIQPAKLEDSAVYLCASSLGSGGGNNEQFFGPGTRLTVL.

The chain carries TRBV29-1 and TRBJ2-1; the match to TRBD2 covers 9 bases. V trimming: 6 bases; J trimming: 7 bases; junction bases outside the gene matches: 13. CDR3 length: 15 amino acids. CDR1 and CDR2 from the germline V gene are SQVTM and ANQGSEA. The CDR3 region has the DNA TGCAGCGTCCTTGAGTGGGCGGGGGGGAGTAATGAGCAGTTCTTC. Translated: CSVLEWAGGSNEQFF.

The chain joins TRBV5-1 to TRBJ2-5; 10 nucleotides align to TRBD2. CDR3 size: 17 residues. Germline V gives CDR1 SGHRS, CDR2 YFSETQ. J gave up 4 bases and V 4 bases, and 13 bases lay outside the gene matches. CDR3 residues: CASSIASSGGAGETQYF. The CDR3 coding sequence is TGCGCCAGCAGCATAGCCTCGAGCGGGGGGGCGGGAGAGACCCAGTACTTC.

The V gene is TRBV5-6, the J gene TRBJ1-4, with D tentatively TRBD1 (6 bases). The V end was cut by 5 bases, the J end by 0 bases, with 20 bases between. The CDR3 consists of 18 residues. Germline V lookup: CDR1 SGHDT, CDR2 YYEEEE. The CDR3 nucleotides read TGTGCCAGCAGTCTGACGGGACACCCGATTGCAACTAATGAAAAACTGTTTTTT. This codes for CASSLTGHPIATNEKLFF. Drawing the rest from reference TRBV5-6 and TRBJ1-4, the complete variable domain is DAGVTQSPTHLIKTRGQQVTLRCSPKSGHDTVSWYQQALGQGPQFIFQYYEEEERQRGNFPDRFSGHQFPNYSSELNVNALLLGDSALYLCASSLTGHPIATNEKLFFGSGTQLSVL.

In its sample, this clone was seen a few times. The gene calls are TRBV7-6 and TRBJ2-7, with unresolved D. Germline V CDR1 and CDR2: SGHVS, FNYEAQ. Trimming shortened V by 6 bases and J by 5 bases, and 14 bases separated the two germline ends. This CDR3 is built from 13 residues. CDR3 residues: CASRHGHLDEQYF. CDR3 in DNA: TGTGCCAGCAGACATGGGCACCTGGACGAGCAGTACTTC.

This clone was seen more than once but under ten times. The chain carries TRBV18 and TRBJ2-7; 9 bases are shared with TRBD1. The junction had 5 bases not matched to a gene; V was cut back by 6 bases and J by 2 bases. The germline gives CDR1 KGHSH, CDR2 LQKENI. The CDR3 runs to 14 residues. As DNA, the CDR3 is TGTGCCAGCTCGGTGGGACAGGGAGCCTACGAGCAGTACTTC. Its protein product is CASSVGQGAYEQYF.

The CDR3 loop reads CASSSAGGRTEAFF. In DNA form, the CDR3 reads TGCGCCAGCAGCTCCGCTGGAGGGAGGACTGAAGCTTTCTTT. The chain has TRBV5-1 and TRBJ1-1; no definite D call. The ends were cut back, 3 bases at V and 5 bases at J, with 14 bases in the middle. The CDR3 has 14 residues. Germline CDR1 and CDR2: SGHRS and YFSETQ.

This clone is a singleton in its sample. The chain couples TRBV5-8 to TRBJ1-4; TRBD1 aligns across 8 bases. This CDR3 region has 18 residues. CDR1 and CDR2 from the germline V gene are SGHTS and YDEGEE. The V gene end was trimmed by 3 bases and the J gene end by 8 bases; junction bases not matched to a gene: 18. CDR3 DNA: TGTGCCAGCAGCTCCGGTTTCCGCAGGGGGCAGTTAGAAGAAAAACTGTTTTTT. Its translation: CASSSGFRRGQLEEKLFF. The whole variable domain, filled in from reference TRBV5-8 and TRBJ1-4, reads EAGVTQSPTHLIKTRGQQATLRCSPISGHTSVYWYQQALGLGLQFLLWYDEGEERNRGNFPPRFSGRQFPNYSSELNVNALELEDSALYLCASSSGFRRGQLEEKLFFGSGTQLSVL.

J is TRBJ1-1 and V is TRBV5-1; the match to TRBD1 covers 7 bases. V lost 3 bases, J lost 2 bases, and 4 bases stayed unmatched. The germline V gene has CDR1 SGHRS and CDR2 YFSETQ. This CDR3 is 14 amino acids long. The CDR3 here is CASSWGQRNTEAFF. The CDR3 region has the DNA TGCGCCAGCAGCTGGGGACAGAGAAACACTGAAGCTTTCTTT.

CDR3 residues: CASSEGQGYETQYF. The CDR3 nucleotides are TGTGCCAGCAGTGAAGGACAGGGGTACGAGACCCAGTACTTC. The rearrangement joins TRBV6-1 to TRBJ2-5, with 8 bases fitting TRBD1. Per germline, CDR1 MNHNS and CDR2 SASEGT. The trim removed 1 base at V and 5 bases at J, leaving 3 bases unmatched. The CDR3 spans 14 residues.

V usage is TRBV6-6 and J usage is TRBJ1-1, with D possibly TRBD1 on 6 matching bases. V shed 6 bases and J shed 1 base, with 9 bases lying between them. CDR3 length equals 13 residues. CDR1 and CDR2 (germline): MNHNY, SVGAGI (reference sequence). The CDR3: CASSPGENTEAFF. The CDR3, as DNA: TGTGCCAGCAGCCCAGGGGAGAACACTGAAGCTTTCTTT.

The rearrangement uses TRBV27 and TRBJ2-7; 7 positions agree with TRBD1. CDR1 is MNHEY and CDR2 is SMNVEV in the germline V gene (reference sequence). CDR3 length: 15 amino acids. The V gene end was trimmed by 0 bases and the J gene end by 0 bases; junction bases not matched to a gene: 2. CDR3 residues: CASSLSQGVSYEQYF. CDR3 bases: TGTGCCAGCAGTTTATCGCAGGGGGTCTCCTACGAGCAGTACTTC.

CDR3 residues: CASSSLNGGFHEQYF. The CDR3 nucleotides read TGTGCCAGCAGTAGCCTAAACGGGGGATTCCACGAGCAGTACTTC. This sequence joins TRBV6-5 and TRBJ2-7; the D gene is possibly TRBD2 (6 bases). Looked up from germline, CDR1 is MNHEY and CDR2 is SVGAGI. The germline V and J ends were trimmed by 5 bases and 5 bases, with 19 bases remaining between them. CDR3 length: 15 residues.

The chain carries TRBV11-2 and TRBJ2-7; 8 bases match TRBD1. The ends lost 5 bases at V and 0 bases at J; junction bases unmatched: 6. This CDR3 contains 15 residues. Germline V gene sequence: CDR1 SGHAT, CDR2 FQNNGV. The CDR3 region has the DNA TGTGCCAGCAGCCTCGCGACAGGGGACTCCTACGAGCAGTACTTC. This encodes CASSLATGDSYEQYF.

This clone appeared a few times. CDR3 DNA sequence: TGTGCCAGCAAAGCCGGGACTGCGACCTACGAGCAGTACTTC. It specifies CASKAGTATYEQYF. The chain carries TRBV7-8 and TRBJ2-7; weak D call: TRBD2 (6 bases). The CDR3 extends over 14 amino acids. V shed 7 bases and J shed 2 bases, with 15 bases lying between them. Germline V gene lookup returns CDR1 SGHVS and CDR2 FQNEAQ.

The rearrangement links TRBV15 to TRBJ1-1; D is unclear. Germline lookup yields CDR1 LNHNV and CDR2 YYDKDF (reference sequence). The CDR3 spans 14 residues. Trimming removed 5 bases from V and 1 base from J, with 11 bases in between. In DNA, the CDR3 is TGTGCCACCAGCTGGGAGGGAGCGAACACTGAAGCTTTCTTT. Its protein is CATSWEGANTEAFF.

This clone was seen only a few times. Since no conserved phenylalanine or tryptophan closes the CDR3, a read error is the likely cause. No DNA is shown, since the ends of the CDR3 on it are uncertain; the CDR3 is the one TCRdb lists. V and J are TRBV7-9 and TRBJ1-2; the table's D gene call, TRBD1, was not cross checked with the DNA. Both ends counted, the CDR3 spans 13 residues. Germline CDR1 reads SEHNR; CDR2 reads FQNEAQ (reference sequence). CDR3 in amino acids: CASSLQGPRGYNL.

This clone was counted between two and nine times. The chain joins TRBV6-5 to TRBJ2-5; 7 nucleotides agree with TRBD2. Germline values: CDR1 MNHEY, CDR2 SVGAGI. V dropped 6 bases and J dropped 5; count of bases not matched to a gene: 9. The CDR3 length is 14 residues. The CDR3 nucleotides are TGTGCCAGCAGCTTCATCGGGGGAGGGGAGACCCAGTACTTC. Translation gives CASSFIGGGETQYF.

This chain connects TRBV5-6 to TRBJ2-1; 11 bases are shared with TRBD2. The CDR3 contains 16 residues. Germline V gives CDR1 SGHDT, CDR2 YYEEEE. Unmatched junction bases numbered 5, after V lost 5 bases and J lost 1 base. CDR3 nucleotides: TGTGCCAGCAGGACGGGACTAGCGGATTCCTACAATGAGCAGTTCTTC. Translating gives CASRTGLADSYNEQFF. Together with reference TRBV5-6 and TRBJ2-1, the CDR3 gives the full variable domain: DAGVTQSPTHLIKTRGQQVTLRCSPKSGHDTVSWYQQALGQGPQFIFQYYEEEERQRGNFPDRFSGHQFPNYSSELNVNALLLGDSALYLCASRTGLADSYNEQFFGPGTRLTVL.

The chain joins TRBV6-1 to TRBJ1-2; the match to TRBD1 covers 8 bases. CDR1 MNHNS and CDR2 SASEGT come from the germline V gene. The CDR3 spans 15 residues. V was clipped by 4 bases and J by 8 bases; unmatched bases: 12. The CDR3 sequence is CASSGSTGVFAGYTF. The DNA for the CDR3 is TGTGCCAGCAGTGGGTCGACAGGGGTTTTTGCAGGCTACACCTTC.

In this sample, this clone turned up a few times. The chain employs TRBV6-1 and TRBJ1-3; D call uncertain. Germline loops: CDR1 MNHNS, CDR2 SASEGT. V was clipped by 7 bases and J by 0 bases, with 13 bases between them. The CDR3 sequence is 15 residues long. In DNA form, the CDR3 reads TGTGCCAGCATCTTAACAGCCTCCTCTGGAAACACCATATATTTT. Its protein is CASILTASSGNTIYF.

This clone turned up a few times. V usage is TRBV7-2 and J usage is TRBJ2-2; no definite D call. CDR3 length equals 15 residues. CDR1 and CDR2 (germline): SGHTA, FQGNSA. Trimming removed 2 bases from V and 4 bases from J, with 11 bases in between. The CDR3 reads CASSLFRTTTGELFF. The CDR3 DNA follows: TGTGCCAGCAGCTTATTTCGCACTACCACCGGGGAGCTGTTTTTT.

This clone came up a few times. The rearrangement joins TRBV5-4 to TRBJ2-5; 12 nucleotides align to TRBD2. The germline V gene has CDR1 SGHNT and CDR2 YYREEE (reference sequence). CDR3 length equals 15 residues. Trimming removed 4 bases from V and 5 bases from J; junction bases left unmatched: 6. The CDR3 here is CASSPSGGARETQYF. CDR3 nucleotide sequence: TGTGCCAGCAGCCCTAGCGGGGGGGCCCGGGAGACCCAGTACTTC.

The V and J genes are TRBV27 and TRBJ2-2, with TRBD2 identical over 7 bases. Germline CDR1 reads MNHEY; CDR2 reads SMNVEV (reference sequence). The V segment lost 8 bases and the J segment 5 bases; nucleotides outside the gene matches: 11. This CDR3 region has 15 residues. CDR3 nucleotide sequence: TGTGCCAGCGGGAGGTGGCGGGGGTCGACCGGGGAGCTGTTTTTT. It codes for CASGRWRGSTGELFF.

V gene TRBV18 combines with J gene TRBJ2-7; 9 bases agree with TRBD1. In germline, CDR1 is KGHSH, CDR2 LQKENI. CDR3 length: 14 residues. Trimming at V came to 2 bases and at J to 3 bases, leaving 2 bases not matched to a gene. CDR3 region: CASSPGQGNYEQYF. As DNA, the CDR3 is TGTGCCAGCTCACCAGGACAGGGGAACTACGAGCAGTACTTC.

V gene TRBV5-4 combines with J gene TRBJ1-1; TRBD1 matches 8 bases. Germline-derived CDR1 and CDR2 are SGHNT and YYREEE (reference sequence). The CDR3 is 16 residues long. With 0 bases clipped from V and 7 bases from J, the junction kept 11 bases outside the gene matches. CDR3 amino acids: CASSLAGGTGLSEAFF. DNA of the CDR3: TGTGCCAGCAGCTTGGCCGGGGGGACAGGCCTGAGTGAAGCTTTCTTT.

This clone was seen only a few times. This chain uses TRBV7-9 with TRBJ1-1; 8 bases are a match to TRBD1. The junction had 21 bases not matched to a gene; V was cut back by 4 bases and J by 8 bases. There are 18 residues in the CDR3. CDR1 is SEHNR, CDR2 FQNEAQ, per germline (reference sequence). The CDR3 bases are TGTGCCAGCAGCTCCACCACGGTGACAGGGGCAAACCCCACAGAAGCTTTCTTT. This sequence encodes CASSSTTVTGANPTEAFF. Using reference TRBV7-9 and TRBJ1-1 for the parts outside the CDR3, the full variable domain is DTGVSQNPRHKITKRGQNVTFRCDPISEHNRLYWYRQTLGQGPEFLTYFQNEAQLEKSRLLSDRFSAERPKGSFSTLEIQRTEQGDSAMYLCASSSTTVTGANPTEAFFGQGTRLTVV.